This TCR beta chain was profiled in a study of PD-L1 blockade in urothelial cancer. For the study at large: Patients went on atezolizumab in 2014, receiving 1,200 mg intravenously every 3 weeks.

Repertoires were generated with immunoSEQ multiplex PCR, while TCRdb's copy carries only in-frame clones and drops some. Of tens of thousands of clones listed, over 60% were seen once; the top ten hold about 3%. The length of the CDR3 is 16 residues. Trimming pared 6 bases from V and 0 bases from J, leaving 16 bases between. The germline V gene has CDR1 MNHEY and CDR2 SMNVEV (reference sequence). As for time point: peripheral blood 6 weeks after treatment start. Study conclusions and caveats: Sub-median blood TCR clonality before treatment predicted longer survival.

This clone was seen only a few times. The antigen is unknown. This chain links TRBV27 with TRBJ2-3; weak D call: TRBD1 (5 bases). The specimen was PBMCs, collected around atezolizumab (anti-PD-L1) treatment. This TCR was recovered from a man aged 65-85 years with urothelial cancer. The DNA of the CDR3 is TGTGCCAGCAGAACCTTTGGGGCCCCTAGCACAGATACGCAGTATTTT. Translation: CASRTFGAPSTDTQYF.